This T cell receptor beta chain was sequenced for a study of PD-1 blockade in classical Hodgkin lymphoma. The CDR3 covers 14 residues. Germline loops: CDR1 MDHEN, CDR2 SYDVKM. The junction had 5 bases not matched to a gene; V was cut back by 4 bases and J by 9 bases. Points on this clone: Its cognate antigen is unknown.

Clones were sequenced by immunoSEQ multiplex PCR, and TCRdb holds only the in-frame ones, with some missing. The top ten hold around 4.5% of the sample, which has 8,000 to 10,000 clones, approximately 72% seen once. Time point in this sample: cycle 4 day 1 (C4D1), after about 6 weeks of nivolumab. Following autologous stem cell transplantation, relapse occurred in every patient, and exposure to brentuximab vedotin varied. Starting with thawed PBMCs, CD4+ T cells were purified by magnetic negative selection. Study-wide points: By C4D1, diversity of CD4+ TCRs had risen significantly, whereas that of CD8+ TCRs had not.

The sequence came from a human donor with classical Hodgkin lymphoma. The chain carries TRBV28 and TRBJ1-6; 8 nucleotides line up with TRBD1. The specimen was CD4+ T cells from blood, collected before the fourth cycle of nivolumab. CDR3 sequence reads: CASSSDRGISPLHF. CDR3 nucleotides: TGTGCCAGCAGTTCCGACAGGGGCATTTCACCCCTCCACTTT.